One and the same sample provided the 24 T cell receptor beta chains below, sequenced in a study of human T cells and chemical hapten exposure. The authors' total RNA extraction used unfractionated whole blood. For the library, individual cDNA molecules each received unique molecular identifiers. TCRdb re-called the reads with MiXCR, one entry per CDR3 protein. The sample lists 100,000 to 150,000 distinct CDR3 sequences, approximately 9.3% occurring once. Sequenced material: whole blood. Every receptor here comes from a human donor in good health. Some clones in this sample may be carry-over from other donors' samples.

The chain joins TRBV3-1 to TRBJ2-2; 12 nucleotides match TRBD2. This CDR3 has 15 residues. Germline values: CDR1 LGHDT, CDR2 YNNKEL (reference sequence). V was pared by 8 bases and J by 3 bases, with 4 bases of the junction left unmatched. The CDR3 loop is CASRRTSGDTGELFF. The CDR3 nucleotides read TGTGCCAGCCGTCGGACTAGCGGGGACACCGGGGAGCTGTTTTTT.

The chain carries TRBV18 and TRBJ2-2; TRBD1 matches at 8 bases. In germline, CDR1 is KGHSH, CDR2 LQKENI. This CDR3 is 15 amino acids long. The trim removed 4 bases at V and 4 bases at J, leaving 5 bases unmatched. The CDR3 spells CASSLRTGITGELFF. In DNA, the CDR3 is TGTGCCAGCTCACTCCGGACAGGGATCACCGGGGAGCTGTTTTTT. Filled out from reference TRBV18 and TRBJ2-2, the complete variable domain reads NAGVMQNPRHLVRRRGQEARLRCSPMKGHSHVYWYRQLPEEGLKFMVYLQKENIIDESGMPKERFSAEFPKEGPSILRIQQVVRGDSAAYFCASSLRTGITGELFFGEGSRLTVL.

The chain recombines TRBV6-4 with TRBJ2-1, with 13 bases aligning to TRBD2. CDR1 is MRHNA, CDR2 SNTAGT, per germline. V trimming: 5 bases; J trimming: 8 bases; junction bases outside the gene matches: 6. There are 15 residues in the CDR3. DNA of the CDR3: TGTGCCAGCAGTAAGGGGACTAGCGGGGCCGATGAGCAGTTCTTC. It translates to CASSKGTSGADEQFF.

This clonotype was seen only a few times. The chain is built from TRBV3-1 and TRBJ1-1, with D unclear. This CDR3 spans 11 amino acids. CDR1 and CDR2 from the germline V gene are LGHDT and YNNKEL (reference sequence). Deletions cut 0 bases from V and 8 bases from J, with 4 bases between. The CDR3 region has the DNA TGTGCCAGCAGCCAAGAGGGGGAAGCTTTCTTT. This codes for CASSQEGEAFF.

This clonotype occurred a few times. The chain couples TRBV6-1 to TRBJ2-3; D may be TRBD2 (6 bases). The CDR3 contains 16 residues. V was cut by 2 bases and J by 2 bases, with 14 bases left in between. The germline V gene has CDR1 MNHNS and CDR2 SASEGT. As DNA, the CDR3 is TGTGCCAGCAGTGAATACCAGCGGGCGCCCACAGATACGCAGTATTTT. It is translated as CASSEYQRAPTDTQYF.

This clonotype appeared many times. The chain links TRBV20-1 to TRBJ2-3; possibly TRBD2 for D (5 bases). V lost 7 bases and J 0 bases, leaving 11 bases between the germline ends. CDR1 is DFQATT, CDR2 SNEGSKA, per germline (reference sequence). There are 13 residues in the CDR3. CDR3 sequence reads: CSGTFASTDTQYF. DNA of the CDR3: TGCAGTGGGACTTTTGCTAGCACAGATACGCAGTATTTT.

This clonotype was detected many times. The J gene is TRBJ2-5, the V gene TRBV20-1, with TRBD2 identical over 14 bases. Germline assignment: CDR1 DFQATT and CDR2 SNEGSKA (reference sequence). J gave up 5 bases and V 5 bases, and 10 bases lay outside the gene matches. This CDR3 region has 16 residues. The CDR3 bases are TGCAGTGCTCATCCCGGGACTAGCGGGGGCCTGGAGACCCAGTACTTC. Translation: CSAHPGTSGGLETQYF.

This clonotype was detected many times. The V gene is TRBV9, the J gene TRBJ2-7, with D perhaps TRBD2 (5 bases). This CDR3 comprises 15 residues. Germline CDR1 is SGDLS and CDR2 is YYNGEE. Trimming took off 2 bases at V and 1 base at J, with 13 bases between the two ends. CDR3 sequence reads: CASSVGPRGSYEQYF. CDR3 nucleotide sequence: TGTGCCAGCAGCGTTGGTCCCCGGGGTTCCTACGAGCAGTACTTC.

The chain employs TRBV20-1 and TRBJ2-1, with D perhaps matching TRBD2 (6 bases). The germline CDR1 and CDR2 sequences are DFQATT and SNEGSKA (reference sequence). Trimming cost V 4 bases and J 0 bases, with 13 bases left between them. There are 15 residues in the CDR3. As DNA, the CDR3 is TGCAGTGCTAATCCAGCGGGTCGCTCCTACAATGAGCAGTTCTTC. Its translation: CSANPAGRSYNEQFF.

This clonotype was counted at least ten times. This sequence joins TRBV9 and TRBJ2-1; unclear D gene. V was trimmed by 0 bases and J by 3 bases, leaving 10 bases between them. CDR1 is SGDLS and CDR2 is YYNGEE in the germline V gene. The length of the CDR3 is 15 residues. In nucleotides, the CDR3 is TGTGCCAGCAGCGTAGGCAGCAGGAACTACAATGAGCAGTTCTTC. Its translation is CASSVGSRNYNEQFF.

This clonotype was observed at least ten times. V and J are TRBV3-1 and TRBJ1-1; 9 nucleotides match TRBD1. Trimming cost V 1 base and J 1 base; bases outside gene matches: 10. The CDR3 is 18 amino acids. Germline V lookup: CDR1 LGHDT, CDR2 YNNKEL (reference sequence). CDR3 sequence: CASSQAGTGRRENTEAFF. The CDR3 bases are TGTGCCAGCAGCCAAGCTGGGACAGGGAGGAGGGAGAACACTGAAGCTTTCTTT. Using reference TRBV3-1 and TRBJ1-1 for the parts outside the CDR3, the full variable domain is DTAVSQTPKYLVTQMGNDKSIKCEQNLGHDTMYWYKQDSKKFLKIMFSYNNKELIINETVPNRFSPKSPDKAHLNLHINSLELGDSAVYFCASSQAGTGRRENTEAFFGQGTRLTVV.

This chain connects TRBV2 to TRBJ1-5, with D maybe TRBD1 (5 bases). V lost 0 bases, J lost 6 bases, and 12 bases lay in between. The germline CDR1 and CDR2 sequences are SNHLY and FYNNEI. The CDR3 extends over 15 amino acids. The CDR3 here is CASSEAFPGVQPQHF. CDR3 in DNA: TGTGCCAGCAGTGAAGCTTTCCCGGGGGTTCAGCCCCAGCATTTT.

The chain carries TRBV29-1 and TRBJ2-4, with D uncertain. The CDR3 runs to 12 residues. V was shortened by 3 bases and J by 7 bases, with 10 bases between the two germline ends. Germline CDR1 is SQVTM and CDR2 is ANQGSEA. This CDR3 reads CSVDGASNIQYF. CDR3 nucleotide sequence: TGCAGCGTTGATGGCGCCAGCAACATTCAGTACTTC.

This clonotype occurred many times. V gene TRBV29-1 combines with J gene TRBJ2-7; 7 nucleotides match TRBD1. The germline V gene has CDR1 SQVTM and CDR2 ANQGSEA. The CDR3 loop spans 12 amino acids. The ends lost 5 bases at V and 3 bases at J; junction bases unmatched: 4. The CDR3 sequence: CSVRDSDYEQYF. The CDR3 nucleotides read TGCAGCGTTCGGGACAGCGACTACGAGCAGTACTTC.

The chain couples TRBV20-1 to TRBJ2-3, with a possible D match to TRBD2 (6 bases). CDR1 is DFQATT, CDR2 SNEGSKA, per germline (reference sequence). Trimming stripped 5 bases from V and 4 bases from J, with 19 bases between. The CDR3 extends over 15 amino acids. CDR3 amino acids: CSAFLSGEAADTQYF. Here the CDR3 DNA reads TGCAGTGCTTTTCTCTCGGGAGAGGCAGCAGATACGCAGTATTTT.

This clonotype turned up a few times. J is TRBJ2-3 and V is TRBV12-3 or TRBV12-4, with TRBD2 matching over 11 bases. The CDR3 is 16 amino acids. Unmatched junction bases numbered 5, after V lost 6 bases and J lost 0 bases. CDR3 DNA sequence: TGTGCCAGCAGCTCTCGACTAGCGGGGAGCACAGATACGCAGTATTTT. Residues: CASSSRLAGSTDTQYF.

The V gene is TRBV7-8, the J gene TRBJ1-2, with 10 positions matching TRBD1. This CDR3 spans 16 amino acids. The germline V gene has CDR1 SGHVS and CDR2 FQNEAQ. V shed 5 bases and J 2 bases; nucleotides not matched to a gene: 8. In DNA, the CDR3 is TGTGCCAGCAGCGTGGGACAGGGGAATCGGAACTATGGCTACACCTTC. Translation: CASSVGQGNRNYGYTF.

This clonotype was counted at least ten times. The V call is TRBV28, the J call TRBJ1-3; 7 bases agree with TRBD1. Looked up from germline, CDR1 is MDHEN and CDR2 is SYDVKM. The V and J ends lost 5 bases and 2 bases, in that order; junction bases with no gene match: 3. CDR3 length equals 14 residues. The CDR3 region is CASSPQGAGNTIYF. The CDR3 DNA sequence: TGTGCCAGCAGTCCCCAGGGGGCTGGAAACACCATATATTTT. The variable domain in full, with the rest retrieved from reference TRBV28 and TRBJ1-3, is DVKVTQSSRYLVKRTGEKVFLECVQDMDHENMFWYRQDPGLGLRLIYFSYDVKMKEKGDIPEGYSVSREKKERFSLILESASTNQTSMYLCASSPQGAGNTIYFGEGSWLTVV.

The chain has TRBV12-3 or TRBV12-4 and TRBJ1-3; 8 bases agree with TRBD1. The ends lost 3 bases at V and 0 bases at J; junction bases unmatched: 4. CDR3 length equals 16 residues. CDR3 nucleotides: TGTGCCAGCAGTTTGCCAGGGGGCGCCTCTGGAAACACCATATATTTT. This translates into CASSLPGGASGNTIYF.

The CDR3 DNA sequence: TGTGCCAGTCTTGGACACAGCACAGATACGCAGTATTTT. Translation: CASLGHSTDTQYF. The gene calls are TRBV28 and TRBJ2-3, with a tentative D call TRBD1 (5 bases). The CDR3 is made up of 13 amino acids. Trimming left V 9 bases short and J 0 bases short, with 10 bases between. Germline CDR1 is MDHEN and CDR2 is SYDVKM.

This chain uses TRBV10-3 with TRBJ2-7; 10 nucleotides agree with TRBD1. The CDR3 consists of 15 residues. Trimming at V came to 0 bases and at J to 5 bases, leaving 4 bases not matched to a gene. Germline CDR1 and CDR2: ENHRY and SYGVKD. DNA for the CDR3: TGTGCCATCAGTGAGTCGGGGACAGGGGTCCACGAGCAGTACTTC. This codes for CAISESGTGVHEQYF.

This clonotype was seen only a few times. V usage is TRBV4-3 and J usage is TRBJ2-5; 8 bases match TRBD2. V lost 1 base to trimming and J lost 5 bases; unmatched junction nucleotides: 6. This CDR3 region has 15 residues. Germline V gene data show CDR1 as LGHNA and CDR2 as YSLEER. CDR3 in DNA: TGCGCCAGCAGCCAAGGTTCGGGGGGGGCCGAGACCCAGTACTTC. Its protein product is CASSQGSGGAETQYF.

The chain joins TRBV12-3 or TRBV12-4 to TRBJ2-4; TRBD2 agrees at 7 bases. The CDR3 runs to 15 residues. J was trimmed by 1 base and V by 7 bases; bases with no gene match: 7. The CDR3 loop is CASTFGGGAKNIQYF. For the CDR3, the DNA is TGTGCCAGCACCTTTGGGGGGGGGGCCAAAAACATTCAGTACTTC.

This clonotype was seen repeatedly, ten times or more. The chain combines TRBV3-1 with TRBJ1-4; D gene ambiguous. Germline CDR1 reads LGHDT; CDR2 reads YNNKEL (reference sequence). V was shortened by 0 bases and J by 8 bases, with 16 bases between the two germline ends. This CDR3 region has 16 residues. The CDR3 loop is CASSQDRRPSTEKLFF. The CDR3 region has the DNA TGTGCCAGCAGCCAAGATCGGAGGCCTTCCACCGAAAAACTGTTTTTT.